The 28 T cell receptor beta chains in this list originate from one sample, sequenced in a study of cytomegalovirus exposure and HLA in healthy donors. TCRdb keeps only in-frame clones here, not all; method: immunoSEQ multiplex PCR. This sample has some 310,000 clones, with around 90% found just once. The sample was PBMCs. The receptors stem from a man younger than 40 in good health and CMV-seronegative.

The chain links TRBV9 to TRBJ1-4; a possible D gene is TRBD1 (6 bases). V was pared by 4 bases and J by 3 bases, with 16 bases between. The CDR3 covers 16 residues. Per germline, CDR1 SGDLS and CDR2 YYNGEE. CDR3 residues: CASSPGGFGSNEKLFF. The CDR3 DNA reads as TGTGCCAGCAGCCCTGGGGGCTTCGGGTCTAATGAAAAACTGTTTTTT.

The genes are TRBV30 and TRBJ2-3, with 8 bases aligning to TRBD2. CDR3 length: 15 residues. The V gene end was trimmed by 0 bases and the J gene end by 4 bases; junction bases not matched to a gene: 6. Germline lookup yields CDR1 GTSNPN and CDR2 SVGIG (reference sequence). In DNA form, the CDR3 reads TGTGCCTGGAGTGTAAGTAGCGGGGCCTCAGATACGCAGTATTTT. Its protein is CAWSVSSGASDTQYF.

CDR3 DNA: TGCGCCAGCAGCCAGACATGGGGGGCCTACGAGCAGTACTTC. Its translation: CASSQTWGAYEQYF. The chain combines TRBV4-3 with TRBJ2-7; D possibly corresponds to TRBD2 (6 bases). With 3 bases removed from V and 2 bases from J, the gap between germline ends came to 11 bases. This CDR3 has 14 residues. From germline, CDR1 is LGHNA and CDR2 YSLEER.

The chain carries TRBV9 and TRBJ1-1; D remains unclear. The CDR3 is 15 amino acids. The germline gives CDR1 SGDLS, CDR2 YYNGEE. Trimming shortened V by 0 bases and J by 2 bases, and 11 bases separated the two germline ends. In nucleotides, the CDR3 is TGTGCCAGCAGCGTAGGGCCGGGAATCAACACTGAAGCTTTCTTT. Encoded protein: CASSVGPGINTEAFF. Full variable domain (rest looked up from reference TRBV9 and TRBJ1-1): DSGVTQTPKHLITATGQRVTLRCSPRSGDLSVYWYQQSLDQGLQFLIQYYNGEERAKGNILERFSAQQFPDLHSELNLSSLELGDSALYFCASSVGPGINTEAFFGQGTRLTVV.

The CDR3 spells CSVDVQPNSNYGYTF. The CDR3 region has the DNA TGCAGCGTTGACGTACAGCCCAATTCTAACTATGGCTACACCTTC. The chain employs TRBV29-1 and TRBJ1-2; D call uncertain. Trimming left V 3 bases short and J 0 bases short, with 14 bases between. CDR1 is SQVTM and CDR2 is ANQGSEA in the germline V gene. The CDR3 spans 15 residues.

The chain recombines TRBV9 with TRBJ1-5, with D unresolved. Germline V CDR1 and CDR2: SGDLS, YYNGEE. Trimming removed 0 bases at V and 1 base at J, with 5 bases between. The CDR3 runs to 14 residues. As DNA, the CDR3 is TGTGCCAGCAGCGTAGACAACAGCAATCAGCCCCAGCATTTT. Encoded protein: CASSVDNSNQPQHF.

The gene calls are TRBV30 and TRBJ2-1; 12 nucleotides match TRBD2. V lost 3 bases, J lost 12 bases, and 6 bases stayed unmatched. The CDR3 sequence is 13 residues long. From germline, CDR1 is GTSNPN and CDR2 SVGIG (reference sequence). CDR3 DNA sequence: TGTGCCTGGAGCGCGACTAGCGGGGGACCGCAGTTCTTC. It translates to CAWSATSGGPQFF.

The rearrangement uses TRBV6-1 and TRBJ2-1; the D is unclear. The CDR3 is 15 residues long. The V end was cut by 4 bases, the J end by 6 bases, with 16 bases between. Germline values: CDR1 MNHNS, CDR2 SASEGT. The CDR3 bases are TGTGCCAGCAGTGCAGACGGTTCGGCAGGCAATGAGCAGTTCTTC. Its translation: CASSADGSAGNEQFF.

The chain recombines TRBV27 with TRBJ1-2, with a tentative D call TRBD1 (5 bases). The V end lost 3 bases, the J end lost 4 bases, and 9 bases lay between the germline ends. Per germline, CDR1 MNHEY and CDR2 SMNVEV (reference sequence). The CDR3 is 13 residues long. In nucleotides, the CDR3 is TGTGCCAGCAGTTTTTCCAGGGCCTATGGCTACACCTTC. Encoded protein: CASSFSRAYGYTF.

V gene TRBV29-1 combines with J gene TRBJ2-7, with 8 nucleotides matching TRBD1. Germline V gives CDR1 SQVTM, CDR2 ANQGSEA. The junction had 6 bases not matched to a gene; V was cut back by 5 bases and J by 0 bases. This CDR3 has 14 residues. For the CDR3, the DNA is TGCAGCGTTCCCAGGACAGGGAGCTCCTACGAGCAGTACTTC. Amino acids: CSVPRTGSSYEQYF.

The genes are TRBV18 and TRBJ1-2; 7 nucleotides agree with TRBD1. The CDR3 covers 15 residues. Germline trimming cut 5 bases from V and 1 base from J; bases unmatched to any gene: 7. Germline assignment: CDR1 KGHSH and CDR2 LQKENI. The CDR3 DNA reads as TGTGCCAGCTCAACGGGACAGACTATTAACTATGGCTACACCTTC. It specifies CASSTGQTINYGYTF.

V usage is TRBV4-1 and J usage is TRBJ1-1; 7 nucleotides agree with TRBD1. Germline lookup yields CDR1 MGHRA and CDR2 YSYEKL. The V segment lost 0 bases and the J segment 8 bases; nucleotides outside the gene matches: 6. The CDR3 has 14 residues. Written as DNA, the CDR3 is TGCGCCAGCAGCCAAGATTACAGGGGTGGCGAAGCTTTCTTT. It is translated as CASSQDYRGGEAFF.

The genes are TRBV5-1 and TRBJ1-4; 8 nucleotides match TRBD1. Unmatched junction bases numbered 1, after V lost 1 base and J lost 8 bases. The germline gives CDR1 SGHRS, CDR2 YFSETQ. This CDR3 is 13 amino acids long. CDR3 sequence: CASSLTGGEKLFF. For the CDR3, the DNA is TGCGCCAGCAGCTTGACAGGGGGGGAAAAACTGTTTTTT.

The chain uses TRBV7-9 and TRBJ1-2, with unresolved D. The CDR3 length is 14 residues. In germline, CDR1 is SEHNR, CDR2 FQNEAQ (reference sequence). V lost 0 bases to trimming and J lost 5 bases, with 10 bases between them. CDR3 DNA: TGTGCCAGCAGCTTAGCGTCTGCAGTTTATGGCTACACCTTC. Protein: CASSLASAVYGYTF.

V is TRBV7-9 and J is TRBJ2-2; a possible D gene is TRBD2 (6 bases). The CDR3 consists of 16 residues. V lost 0 bases and J 0 bases, leaving 8 bases between the germline ends. Germline V gene sequence: CDR1 SEHNR, CDR2 FQNEAQ (reference sequence). In DNA form, the CDR3 reads TGTGCCAGCAGCTTAGCGTGGGGGGCGAACACCGGGGAGCTGTTTTTT. Protein sequence: CASSLAWGANTGELFF.

The V call is TRBV5-5, the J call TRBJ1-2; 8 bases line up with TRBD1. CDR1 is SGHKS, CDR2 YYEKEE, per germline (reference sequence). V trimming: 4 bases; J trimming: 6 bases; junction bases outside the gene matches: 11. This CDR3 has 15 amino acids. The CDR3 reads CASSPGPGGLDGYTF. CDR3 coding DNA: TGTGCCAGCAGCCCTGGCCCAGGGGGCCTGGATGGCTACACCTTC.

The chain has TRBV11-3 and TRBJ2-7, with a weak D call TRBD1 (5 bases). CDR1 is SGHNT and CDR2 is YENEEA in the germline V gene. There are 14 residues in the CDR3. V lost 3 bases and J 3 bases, leaving 12 bases between the germline ends. CDR3 in DNA: TGTGCCAGCAGCTTCAATCCAGGGAACTACGAGCAGTACTTC. Its protein is CASSFNPGNYEQYF. Combining the CDR3 with reference TRBV11-3 and TRBJ2-7 gives the whole variable domain EAGVVQSPRYKIIEKKQPVAFWCNPISGHNTLYWYLQNLGQGPELLIRYENEEAVDDSQLPKDRFSAERLKGVDSTLKIQPAELGDSAVYLCASSFNPGNYEQYFGPGTRLTVT.

The genes are TRBV5-1 and TRBJ2-5; 11 bases match TRBD2. This CDR3 contains 15 residues. Germline V gene sequence: CDR1 SGHRS, CDR2 YFSETQ. With V trimmed by 4 bases and J by 0 bases, 2 bases remained unmatched. CDR3 coding DNA: TGCGCCAGCAGCCCTAGCGGGGGGAACCAAGAGACCCAGTACTTC. Its translation is CASSPSGGNQETQYF.

This clone was seen once. This chain uses TRBV29-1 with TRBJ2-7; 9 positions agree with TRBD1. CDR3 length: 15 residues. V lost 6 bases to trimming and J lost 0 bases; unmatched junction nucleotides: 9. CDR1 is SQVTM and CDR2 is ANQGSEA in the germline V gene. This chain's CDR3 is CSVKTGTGSSYEQYF. CDR3 nucleotide sequence: TGCAGCGTGAAAACCGGGACAGGGTCCTCCTACGAGCAGTACTTC.

V gene TRBV6-4 combines with J gene TRBJ1-2; D might be TRBD1 (5 bases). Per the germline V gene, CDR1 is MRHNA and CDR2 is SNTAGT. The CDR3 has 13 amino acids. Trimming left V 6 bases short and J 7 bases short, with 15 bases between. Here the CDR3 reads CASRDTRRGGYTF. The CDR3 DNA reads TGTGCCAGCAGGGACACCCGGAGGGGTGGCTACACCTTC.

The chain recombines TRBV30 with TRBJ2-7; TRBD1 agrees at 7 bases. This CDR3 is 12 amino acids long. Trimming cost V 2 bases and J 5 bases; bases outside gene matches: 3. Germline CDR1 is GTSNPN and CDR2 is SVGIG (reference sequence). The CDR3 loop reads CAWSYTGDEQYF. CDR3 DNA sequence: TGTGCCTGGAGTTATACAGGGGACGAGCAGTACTTC.

The genes are TRBV11-2 and TRBJ2-7, with D possibly being TRBD2 (5 bases). V lost 5 bases and J lost 6, with 14 bases in between. Germline CDR1 SGHAT, CDR2 FQNNGV. The CDR3 totals 13 residues. This CDR3 reads CASSPHLEGEQYF. CDR3 nucleotide sequence: TGTGCCAGCAGCCCACACCTAGAGGGCGAGCAGTACTTC.

The V gene is TRBV6-1, the J gene TRBJ2-7, with TRBD1 matching over 7 bases. This CDR3 region has 13 residues. With 10 bases clipped from V and 0 bases from J, the junction kept 6 bases outside the gene matches. Germline V gene data show CDR1 as MNHNS and CDR2 as SASEGT. The CDR3 protein is CATRDSNSYEQYF. In DNA form, the CDR3 reads TGTGCCACCCGGGACAGCAACTCCTACGAGCAGTACTTC.

This chain links TRBV12-5 with TRBJ2-1, with 7 bases fitting TRBD1. V shed 6 bases and J 9 bases; nucleotides not matched to a gene: 5. The CDR3 is made up of 12 amino acids. The germline V gene has CDR1 LGHNT and CDR2 FRNRAP. The CDR3 spells CASGRQGPEQFF. The DNA of the CDR3 is TGTGCTAGTGGCAGACAGGGCCCTGAGCAGTTCTTC.

This chain uses TRBV2 with TRBJ2-5; TRBD2 aligns across 10 bases. V was clipped by 7 bases and J by 5 bases; unmatched bases: 10. Looked up from germline, CDR1 is SNHLY and CDR2 is FYNNEI. CDR3 size: 15 residues. The CDR3 region has the DNA TGTGCCAGCATCCCCCGAGCGGGAGGGGGGGAGACCCAGTACTTC. Amino acids: CASIPRAGGGETQYF.

This chain uses TRBV7-9 with TRBJ2-5; 7 nucleotides line up with TRBD1. This CDR3 has 14 amino acids. Germline loops: CDR1 SEHNR, CDR2 FQNEAQ (reference sequence). V lost 8 bases, J lost 5 bases, and 11 bases stayed unmatched. The CDR3 spells CASREYTGEETQYF. The CDR3 DNA reads TGTGCCAGCCGAGAATATACAGGGGAGGAGACCCAGTACTTC.

The chain recombines TRBV11-3 with TRBJ1-5; TRBD1 agrees at 8 bases. The CDR3 runs 17 residues. Trimming cost V 1 base and J 1 base; bases outside gene matches: 6. CDR1 SGHNT and CDR2 YENEEA come from the germline V gene. Here the CDR3 reads CASSLVGRGLSNQPQHF. The DNA of the CDR3 is TGTGCCAGCAGCTTAGTAGGCAGGGGGCTAAGCAATCAGCCCCAGCATTTT.

This clone showed up just a few times. V and J are TRBV27 and TRBJ1-2; the match to TRBD1 covers 8 bases. This CDR3 spans 12 amino acids. The germline V gene has CDR1 MNHEY and CDR2 SMNVEV (reference sequence). The J segment lost 7 bases and the V segment lost 6 bases, leaving 4 bases of the junction unmatched. CDR3 loop: CASRDRAFGYTF. CDR3 in DNA: TGTGCCAGCAGGGACAGGGCATTTGGCTACACCTTC.